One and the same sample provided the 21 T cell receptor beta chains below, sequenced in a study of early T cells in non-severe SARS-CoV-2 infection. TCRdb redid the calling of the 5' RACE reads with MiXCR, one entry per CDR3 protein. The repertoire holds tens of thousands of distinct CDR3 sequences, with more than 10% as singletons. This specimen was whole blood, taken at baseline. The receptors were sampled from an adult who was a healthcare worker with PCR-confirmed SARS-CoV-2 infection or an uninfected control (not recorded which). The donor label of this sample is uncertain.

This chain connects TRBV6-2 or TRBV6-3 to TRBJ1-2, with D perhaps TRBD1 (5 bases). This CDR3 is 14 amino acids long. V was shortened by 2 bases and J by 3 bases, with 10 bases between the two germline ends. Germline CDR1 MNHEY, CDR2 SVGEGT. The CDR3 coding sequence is TGTGCCAGCAGTTACGGAGGGGATGACTATGGCTACACCTTC. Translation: CASSYGGDDYGYTF.

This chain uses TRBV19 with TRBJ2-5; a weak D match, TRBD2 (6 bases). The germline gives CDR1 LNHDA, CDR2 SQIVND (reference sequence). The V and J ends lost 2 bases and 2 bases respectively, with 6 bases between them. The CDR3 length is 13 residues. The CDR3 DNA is TGTGCCAGTAGTATACGGGGGCAAGAGACCCAGTACTTC. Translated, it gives CASSIRGQETQYF. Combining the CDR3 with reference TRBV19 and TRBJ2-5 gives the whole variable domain DGGITQSPKYLFRKEGQNVTLSCEQNLNHDAMYWYRQDPGQGLRLIYYSQIVNDFQKGDIAEGYSVSREKKESFPLTVTSAQKNPTAFYLCASSIRGQETQYFGPGTRLLVL.

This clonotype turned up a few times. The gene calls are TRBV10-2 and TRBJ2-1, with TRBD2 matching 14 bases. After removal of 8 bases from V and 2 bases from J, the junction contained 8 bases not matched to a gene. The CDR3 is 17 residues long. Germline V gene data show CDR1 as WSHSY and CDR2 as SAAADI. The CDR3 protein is CASLRLAGGRAYNEQFF. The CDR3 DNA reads TGCGCCAGCCTCAGACTAGCGGGGGGGAGGGCCTACAATGAGCAGTTCTTC.

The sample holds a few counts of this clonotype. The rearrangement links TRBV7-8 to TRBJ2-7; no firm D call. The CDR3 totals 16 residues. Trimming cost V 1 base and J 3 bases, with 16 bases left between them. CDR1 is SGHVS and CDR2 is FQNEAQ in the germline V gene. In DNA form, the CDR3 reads TGTGCCAGCAGCTTAGTGTCGTCCACCTCTAACTACGAGCAGTACGTC. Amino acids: CASSLVSSTSNYEQYV.

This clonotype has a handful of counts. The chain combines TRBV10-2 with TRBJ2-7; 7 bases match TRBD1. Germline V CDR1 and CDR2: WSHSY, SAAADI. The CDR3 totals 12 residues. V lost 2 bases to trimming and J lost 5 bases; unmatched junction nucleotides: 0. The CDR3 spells CASSETGDEQYV. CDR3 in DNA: TGCGCCAGCAGTGAGACAGGGGACGAGCAGTACGTC.

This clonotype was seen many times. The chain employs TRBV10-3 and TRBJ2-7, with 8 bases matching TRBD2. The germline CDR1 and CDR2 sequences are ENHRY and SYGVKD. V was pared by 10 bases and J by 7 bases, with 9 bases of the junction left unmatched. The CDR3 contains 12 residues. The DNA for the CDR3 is TGTGCCACCCGGGGGGGGGGCCGAGAGCAGTACGTC. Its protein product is CATRGGGREQYV.

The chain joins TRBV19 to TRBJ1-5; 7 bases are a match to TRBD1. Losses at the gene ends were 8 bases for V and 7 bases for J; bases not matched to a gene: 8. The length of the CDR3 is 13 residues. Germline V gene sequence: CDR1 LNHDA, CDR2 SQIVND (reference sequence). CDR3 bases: TGTGCCAGTCGCGACAGGGTAGGCCAGCCCCAGCATTTT. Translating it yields CASRDRVGQPQHF.

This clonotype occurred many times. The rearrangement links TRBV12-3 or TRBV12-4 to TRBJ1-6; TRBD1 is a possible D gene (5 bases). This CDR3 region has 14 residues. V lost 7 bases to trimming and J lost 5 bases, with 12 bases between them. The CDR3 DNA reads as TGTGCCAGCACCTCCGGGACTCATAATTCACCCCTCCACTTT. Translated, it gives CASTSGTHNSPLHF.

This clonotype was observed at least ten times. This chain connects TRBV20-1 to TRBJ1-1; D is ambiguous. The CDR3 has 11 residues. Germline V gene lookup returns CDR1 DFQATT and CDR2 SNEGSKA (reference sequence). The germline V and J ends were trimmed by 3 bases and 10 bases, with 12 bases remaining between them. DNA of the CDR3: TGCAGTGCTAGCGGTCGAACGGGAGCTTTCTTT. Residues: CSASGRTGAFF.

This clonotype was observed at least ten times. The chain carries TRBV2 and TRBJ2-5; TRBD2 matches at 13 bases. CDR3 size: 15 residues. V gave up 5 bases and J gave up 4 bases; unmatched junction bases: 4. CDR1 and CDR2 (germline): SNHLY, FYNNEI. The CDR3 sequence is CASSLGLAGPETQYF. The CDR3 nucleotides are TGTGCCAGCAGTTTGGGACTAGCGGGGCCAGAGACCCAGTACTTC.

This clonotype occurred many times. This CDR3 is CASTQGQWSTDTQYF. For the CDR3, the DNA is TGTGCCAGCACCCAGGGACAGTGGAGCACAGATACGCAGTATTTT. V is TRBV2 and J is TRBJ2-3, with TRBD1 identical over 7 bases. The junction had 7 bases not matched to a gene; V was cut back by 7 bases and J by 0 bases. Germline assignment: CDR1 SNHLY and CDR2 FYNNEI. The CDR3 loop spans 15 amino acids.

CDR3 protein: CASSMNRQETQYF. The CDR3 DNA sequence: TGTGCCAGTAGTATGAACAGACAAGAGACCCAGTACTTC. V gene TRBV19 combines with J gene TRBJ2-5; D remains unclear. From germline, CDR1 is LNHDA and CDR2 SQIVND (reference sequence). Deletions cut 3 bases from V and 2 bases from J, with 7 bases between. The CDR3 has 13 amino acids.

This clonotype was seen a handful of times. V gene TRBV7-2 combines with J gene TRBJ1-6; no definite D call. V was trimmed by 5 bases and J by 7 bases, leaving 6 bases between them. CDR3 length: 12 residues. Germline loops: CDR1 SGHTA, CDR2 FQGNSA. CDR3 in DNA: TGTGCCAGCAGCCCTATGAATTCACCCCTCCACTTT. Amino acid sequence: CASSPMNSPLHF.

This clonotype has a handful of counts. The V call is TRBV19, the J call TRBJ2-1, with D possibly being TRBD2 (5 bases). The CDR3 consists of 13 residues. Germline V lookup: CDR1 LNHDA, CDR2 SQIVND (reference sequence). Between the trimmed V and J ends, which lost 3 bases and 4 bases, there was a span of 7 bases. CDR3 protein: CASSIGLYNEQFF. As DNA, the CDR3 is TGTGCCAGTAGTATCGGACTTTACAATGAGCAGTTCTTC.

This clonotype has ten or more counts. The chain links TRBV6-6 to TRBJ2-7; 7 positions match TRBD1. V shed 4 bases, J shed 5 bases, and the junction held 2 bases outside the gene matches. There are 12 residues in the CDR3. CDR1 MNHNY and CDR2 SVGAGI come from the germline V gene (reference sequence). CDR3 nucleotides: TGTGCCAGCAGTTCACAGGGGAACGAGCAGTACGTC. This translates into CASSSQGNEQYV.

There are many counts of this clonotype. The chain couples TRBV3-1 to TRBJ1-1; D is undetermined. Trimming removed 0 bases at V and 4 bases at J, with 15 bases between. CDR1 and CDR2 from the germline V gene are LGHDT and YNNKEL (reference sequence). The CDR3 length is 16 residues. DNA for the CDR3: TGTGCCAGCAGCCAAGAAAGAACATACAGTAGCACTGAAGCTTTCTTT. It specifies CASSQERTYSSTEAFF.

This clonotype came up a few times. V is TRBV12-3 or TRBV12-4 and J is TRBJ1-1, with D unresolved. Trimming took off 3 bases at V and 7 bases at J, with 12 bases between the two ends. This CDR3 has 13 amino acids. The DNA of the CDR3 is TGTGCCAGCAGTTTTGAGGGAAACGATGAAGCTTTCTTT. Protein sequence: CASSFEGNDEAFF.

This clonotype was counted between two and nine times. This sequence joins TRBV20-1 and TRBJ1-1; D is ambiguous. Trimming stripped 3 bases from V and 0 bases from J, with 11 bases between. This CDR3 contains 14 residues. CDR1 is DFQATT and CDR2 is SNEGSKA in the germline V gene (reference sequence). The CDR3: CSASSGNMNTEAFF. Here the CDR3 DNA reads TGCAGTGCTAGTTCGGGTAACATGAACACTGAAGCTTTCTTT.

As DNA, the CDR3 is TGTGCCAGCAGATTGGGACAGGCAACCACCATATATTTT. Its protein is CASRLGQATTIYF. This sequence joins TRBV6-6 and TRBJ1-3; 8 positions match TRBD1. There are 13 residues in the CDR3. J was trimmed by 9 bases and V by 6 bases; bases with no gene match: 7. The V gene's germline CDR1 is MNHNY and CDR2 SVGAGI (reference sequence).

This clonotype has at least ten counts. The CDR3 sequence: CASSLRQGAQETQYF. CDR3 nucleotides: TGTGCCAGCAGCTTGAGACAGGGGGCGCAGGAGACCCAGTACTTC. The chain has TRBV7-2 and TRBJ2-5, with 10 bases lining up with TRBD1. The germline gives CDR1 SGHTA, CDR2 FQGNSA. Germline trimming cut 3 bases from V and 5 bases from J; bases unmatched to any gene: 6. The CDR3 is 15 residues long.

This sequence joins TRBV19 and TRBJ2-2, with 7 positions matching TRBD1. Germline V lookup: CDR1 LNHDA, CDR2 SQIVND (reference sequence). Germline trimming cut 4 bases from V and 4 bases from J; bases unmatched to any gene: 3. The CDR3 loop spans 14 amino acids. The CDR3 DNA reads TGTGCCAGTAGTAACAGGGGACGCACCGGGGAGCTGTTTTTT. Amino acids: CASSNRGRTGELFF. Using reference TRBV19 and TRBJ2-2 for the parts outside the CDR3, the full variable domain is DGGITQSPKYLFRKEGQNVTLSCEQNLNHDAMYWYRQDPGQGLRLIYYSQIVNDFQKGDIAEGYSVSREKKESFPLTVTSAQKNPTAFYLCASSNRGRTGELFFGEGSRLTVL.